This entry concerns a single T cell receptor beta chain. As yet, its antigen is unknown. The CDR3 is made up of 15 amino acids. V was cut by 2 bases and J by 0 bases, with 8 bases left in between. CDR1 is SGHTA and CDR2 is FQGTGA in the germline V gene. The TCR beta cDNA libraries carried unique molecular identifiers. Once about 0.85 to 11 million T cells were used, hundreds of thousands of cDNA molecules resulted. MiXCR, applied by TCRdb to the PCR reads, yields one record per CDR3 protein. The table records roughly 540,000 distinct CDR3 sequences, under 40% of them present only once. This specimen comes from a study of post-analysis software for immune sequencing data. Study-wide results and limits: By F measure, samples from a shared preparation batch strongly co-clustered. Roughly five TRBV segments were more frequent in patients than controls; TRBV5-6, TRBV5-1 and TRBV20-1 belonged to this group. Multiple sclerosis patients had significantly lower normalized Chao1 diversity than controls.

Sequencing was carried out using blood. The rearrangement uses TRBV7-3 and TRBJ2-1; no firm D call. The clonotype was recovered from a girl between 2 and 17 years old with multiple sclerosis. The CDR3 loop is CASSLASSSYNEQFF. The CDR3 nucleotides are TGTGCCAGCAGCTTAGCCTCTAGCTCCTACAATGAGCAGTTCTTC.